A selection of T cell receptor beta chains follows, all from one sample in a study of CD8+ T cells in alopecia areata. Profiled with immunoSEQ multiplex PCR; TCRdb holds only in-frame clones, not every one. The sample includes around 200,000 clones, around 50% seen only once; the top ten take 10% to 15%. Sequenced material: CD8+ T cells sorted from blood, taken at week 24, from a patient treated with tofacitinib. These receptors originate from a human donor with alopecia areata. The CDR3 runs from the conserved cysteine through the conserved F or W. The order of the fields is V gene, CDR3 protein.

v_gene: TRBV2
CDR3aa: CASRDQGDDEQFF

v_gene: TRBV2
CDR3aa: CASSTLITTEEANTGELFF

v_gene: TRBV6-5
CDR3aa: CASLSGAYEQYF

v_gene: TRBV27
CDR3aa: CASRTGFDGYTF

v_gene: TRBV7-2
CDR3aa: CASSYTSYEQYF

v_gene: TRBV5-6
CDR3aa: CASSSLAGAFDEQFF

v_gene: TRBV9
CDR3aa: CASTGRTGDYNEQFF

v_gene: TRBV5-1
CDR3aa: CASSSWTGTGETQYF

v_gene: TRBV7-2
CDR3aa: CASSPTFGNTIYF

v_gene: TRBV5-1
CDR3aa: CASSLRTSGGADTQYF

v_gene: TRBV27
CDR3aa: CASSDGQGAFGGELFF

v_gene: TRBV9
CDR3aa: CASSSFDRDEAFF

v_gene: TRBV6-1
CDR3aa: CASSDWDEKLFF

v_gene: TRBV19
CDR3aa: CASSQGPSASTDTQYF

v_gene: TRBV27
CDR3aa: CASSLSSLAGGNEQYF

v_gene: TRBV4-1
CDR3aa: CASSAGLPGQPQHF

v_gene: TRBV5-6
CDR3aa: CASSFGVSGANVLTF

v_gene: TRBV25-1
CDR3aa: CASRGGEEQYF

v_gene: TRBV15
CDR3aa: CATSSRTGASTDTQYF

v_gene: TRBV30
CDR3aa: CAWASGQGFQPQHF

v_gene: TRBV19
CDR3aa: CASSIGGWNQPQHF

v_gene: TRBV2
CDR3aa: CASGRAGGYNEQFF

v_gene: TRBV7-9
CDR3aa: CASSPQGQGRYGYTF